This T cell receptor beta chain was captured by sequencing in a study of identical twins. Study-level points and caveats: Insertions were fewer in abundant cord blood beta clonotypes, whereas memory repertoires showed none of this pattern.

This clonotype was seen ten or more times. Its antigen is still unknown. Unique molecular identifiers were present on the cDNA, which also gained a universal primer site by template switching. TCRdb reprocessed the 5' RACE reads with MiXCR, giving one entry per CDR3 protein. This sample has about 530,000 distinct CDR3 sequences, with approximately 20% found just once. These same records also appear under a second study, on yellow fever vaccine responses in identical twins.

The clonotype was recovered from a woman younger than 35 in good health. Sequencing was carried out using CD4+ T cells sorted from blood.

The CDR3 nucleotides are TGTGCCAGCAGCTCGGGTGGCACCGGGGAGCTGTTTTTT. Translated, it gives CASSSGGTGELFF. V and J are TRBV7-3 and TRBJ2-2; D is ambiguous. The V end lost 4 bases, the J end lost 4 bases, and 7 bases lay between the germline ends. This CDR3 is 13 amino acids long. Germline CDR1 and CDR2: SGHTA and FQGTGA. The whole variable domain, filled in from reference TRBV7-3 and TRBJ2-2, reads GAGVSQTPSNKVTEKGKYVELRCDPISGHTALYWYRQSLGQGPEFLIYFQGTGAADDSGLPNDRFFAVRPEGSVSTLKIQRTERGDSAVYLCASSSGGTGELFFGEGSRLTVL.